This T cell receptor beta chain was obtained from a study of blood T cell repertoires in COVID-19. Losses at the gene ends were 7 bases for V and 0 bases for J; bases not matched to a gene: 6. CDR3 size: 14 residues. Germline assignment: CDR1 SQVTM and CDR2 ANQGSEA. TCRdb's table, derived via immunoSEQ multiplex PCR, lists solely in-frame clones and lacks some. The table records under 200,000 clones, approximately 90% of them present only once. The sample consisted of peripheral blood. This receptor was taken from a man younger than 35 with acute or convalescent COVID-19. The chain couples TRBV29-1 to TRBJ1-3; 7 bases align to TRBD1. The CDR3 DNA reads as TGCAGCGCCGACAGGGCTCTCTCTGGAAACACCATATATTTT. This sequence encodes CSADRALSGNTIYF.